Presented here are 14 T cell receptor beta chains from one specimen sequenced in a study of T cells after posttransplantation cyclophosphamide. Produced via immunoSEQ multiplex PCR; TCRdb's table is partial and in-frame only. The profile shows around 40,000 clones, about 90% of them singletons. A marrow graft followed busulfan-fludarabine conditioning, with cyclophosphamide on days +3 and +4. The source was PBMCs, collected around 63 days after allogeneic stem cell transplant with posttransplant cyclophosphamide. All receptors come from a male patient in his sixties who received an allogeneic stem cell transplant from a related donor and was CMV-positive. Some of these T cells may belong to the graft donor.

The chain employs TRBV4-1 and TRBJ1-1; weak D call: TRBD1 (5 bases). Trimming left V 3 bases short and J 0 bases short, with 8 bases between. Germline CDR1 MGHRA, CDR2 YSYEKL. CDR3 length: 14 residues. The CDR3 is CASSQRQLNTEAFF. The CDR3 DNA reads TGCGCCAGCAGCCAGCGACAGTTGAACACTGAAGCTTTCTTT.

This clone occurred a few times. The chain links TRBV27 to TRBJ2-1; 7 bases line up with TRBD1. The CDR3 has 17 residues. Looked up from germline, CDR1 is MNHEY and CDR2 is SMNVEV (reference sequence). Unmatched junction bases numbered 9, after V lost 4 bases and J lost 0 bases. The CDR3 protein is CASSWTGSSISYNEQFF. DNA of the CDR3: TGTGCCAGCAGTTGGACAGGTTCGTCGATCTCCTACAATGAGCAGTTCTTC.

Note on this clone: One junction end does not reproduce the germline sequence, and a read error may be involved. The genes are TRBV6-1 and TRBJ2-3, with 9 bases fitting TRBD2. The germline CDR1 and CDR2 sequences are MNHNS and SASEGT. The CDR3 loop spans 14 amino acids. The CDR3 DNA reads TGTGCCAGCATCGGCGGGGGGGCGGGAGATGCGCAGTATTTT. The encoded protein is CASIGGGAGDAQYF.

This sequence joins TRBV29-1 and TRBJ2-3, with a weak D call TRBD2 (5 bases). The CDR3 runs 16 residues. V lost 2 bases and J 5 bases, leaving 20 bases between the germline ends. In germline, CDR1 is SQVTM, CDR2 ANQGSEA. CDR3 region: CSVESPWSPREDTQYF. The CDR3, as DNA: TGCAGCGTTGAAAGTCCGTGGTCCCCCCGGGAAGATACGCAGTATTTT.

V usage is TRBV10-3 and J usage is TRBJ2-7, with a tentative D call TRBD1 (6 bases). Germline V CDR1 and CDR2: ENHRY, SYGVKD. CDR3 length equals 15 residues. The ends were cut back, 3 bases at V and 1 base at J, with 13 bases in the middle. The CDR3 nucleotides are TGTGCCATCAGTGACGGGCAGGGGATGTCCTACGAGCAGTACGTC. Its protein is CAISDGQGMSYEQYV.

J is TRBJ1-1 and V is TRBV19, with TRBD1 as a possible D gene (5 bases). Trimming took off 6 bases at V and 4 bases at J, with 15 bases between the two ends. Germline V gives CDR1 LNHDA, CDR2 SQIVND (reference sequence). The CDR3 covers 14 residues. CDR3 in amino acids: CASSPTVLSTEAFF. CDR3 DNA sequence: TGTGCCAGTAGCCCGACAGTGCTCTCCACTGAAGCTTTCTTT.

The count of this clone is one. The genes are TRBV19 and TRBJ1-2, with D perhaps matching TRBD1 (5 bases). The germline V and J ends were trimmed by 10 bases and 8 bases, with 20 bases remaining between them. The CDR3 contains 13 residues. Looked up from germline, CDR1 is LNHDA and CDR2 is SQIVND (reference sequence). CDR3 protein: CATIDSQLRGYTF. The CDR3 DNA reads TGTGCCACAATTGACAGCCAACTGAGGGGCTACACCTTC. Variable domain in full (rest from reference TRBV19 and TRBJ1-2): DGGITQSPKYLFRKEGQNVTLSCEQNLNHDAMYWYRQDPGQGLRLIYYSQIVNDFQKGDIAEGYSVSREKKESFPLTVTSAQKNPTAFYLCATIDSQLRGYTFGSGTRLTVV.

The genes are TRBV29-1 and TRBJ2-6; no clear D. V was trimmed by 8 bases and J by 4 bases, leaving 9 bases between them. This CDR3 region has 12 residues. CDR1 is SQVTM and CDR2 is ANQGSEA in the germline V gene. CDR3 nucleotide sequence: TGCAGCTTCAGTGGCGGGGCCAACGTCCTGACTTTC. Encoded protein: CSFSGGANVLTF.

The chain recombines TRBV29-1 with TRBJ1-1; D is uncertain. This CDR3 region has 13 residues. V lost 4 bases, J lost 3 bases, and 12 bases lay in between. Germline CDR1 and CDR2: SQVTM and ANQGSEA. The CDR3 sequence is CSVVGYRYTEAFF. DNA for the CDR3: TGCAGCGTTGTGGGCTATAGGTACACTGAAGCTTTCTTT.

The genes are TRBV28 and TRBJ1-6; no clear D. CDR1 is MDHEN and CDR2 is SYDVKM in the germline V gene. V gave up 7 bases and J gave up 0 bases, with 10 bases separating them. This CDR3 is built from 15 residues. DNA for the CDR3: TGTGCCAGCACCCCCTCCCCCTCCTATAATTCACCCCTCCACTTT. Protein sequence: CASTPSPSYNSPLHF.

The chain is built from TRBV9 and TRBJ1-2; 7 bases are a match to TRBD1. Trimming removed 5 bases from V and 3 bases from J; junction bases left unmatched: 10. The CDR3 covers 15 residues. Per the germline V gene, CDR1 is SGDLS and CDR2 is YYNGEE. The DNA for the CDR3 is TGTGCCAGCAGTGCCACAGGGGCGTCGCACTATGGCTACACCTTC. It yields the protein CASSATGASHYGYTF.

This clone was detected only a few times. This rearrangement joins TRBV7-9 to TRBJ1-1; D not resolved. This CDR3 comprises 13 residues. The germline V gene has CDR1 SEHNR and CDR2 FQNEAQ (reference sequence). The V end was cut by 2 bases, the J end by 1 base, with 5 bases between. The CDR3 DNA sequence: TGTGCCAGCAGCTTACAGGAGAACACTGAAGCTTTCTTT. Translation gives CASSLQENTEAFF.

V and J are TRBV6-6 and TRBJ2-7; possibly TRBD1 for D (6 bases). CDR3 length equals 14 residues. V dropped 6 bases and J dropped 5 bases, with 17 bases sitting between them. The germline V gene has CDR1 MNHNY and CDR2 SVGAGI (reference sequence). CDR3 region: CASRPNGDIHEQYF. In DNA form, the CDR3 reads TGTGCCAGCAGACCCAATGGGGACATCCACGAGCAGTACTTC.

The chain uses TRBV2 and TRBJ1-5; no clear D. V was clipped by 3 bases and J by 1 base, with 7 bases between them. Germline V gene sequence: CDR1 SNHLY, CDR2 FYNNEI. The CDR3 contains 14 residues. The CDR3 DNA sequence: TGTGCCAGCAGTGACCAGGCCAGCAATCAGCCCCAGCATTTT. Its translation: CASSDQASNQPQHF.